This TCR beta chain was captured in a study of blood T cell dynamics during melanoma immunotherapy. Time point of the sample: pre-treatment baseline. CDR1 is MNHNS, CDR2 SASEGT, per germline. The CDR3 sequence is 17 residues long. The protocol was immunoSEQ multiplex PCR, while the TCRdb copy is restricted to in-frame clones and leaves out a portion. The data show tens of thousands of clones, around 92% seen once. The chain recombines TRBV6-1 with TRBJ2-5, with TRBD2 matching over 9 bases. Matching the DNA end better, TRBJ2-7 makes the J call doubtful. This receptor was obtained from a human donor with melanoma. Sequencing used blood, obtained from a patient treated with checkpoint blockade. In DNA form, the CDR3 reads TGTGCCAGCAGTGAAGTGATAGCGGGAGTCCCCACCTACGAGCAGTACTTC. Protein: CASSEVIAGVPTYEQYF.